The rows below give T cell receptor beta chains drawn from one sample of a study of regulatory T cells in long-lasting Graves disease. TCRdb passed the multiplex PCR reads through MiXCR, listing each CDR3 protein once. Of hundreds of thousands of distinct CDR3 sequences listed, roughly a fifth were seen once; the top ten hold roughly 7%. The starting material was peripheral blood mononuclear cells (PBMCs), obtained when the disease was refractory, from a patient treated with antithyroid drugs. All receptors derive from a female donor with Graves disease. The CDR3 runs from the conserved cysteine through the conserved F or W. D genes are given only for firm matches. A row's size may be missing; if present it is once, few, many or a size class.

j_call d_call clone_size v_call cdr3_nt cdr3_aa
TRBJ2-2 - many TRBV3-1 TGTGCCAGCAGCCAACACACCGGGGAGCTGTTTTTT CASSQHTGELFF
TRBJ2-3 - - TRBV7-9 TGTGCCAGCAGCTTACTCACTAGGGGCGCAGATACGCAGTATTTT CASSLLTRGADTQYF
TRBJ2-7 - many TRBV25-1 TGTGCCAGCAGTACAATGGCACCTGCTAGAACCCACTCCTACGAGCAGTACTTC CASSTMAPARTHSYEQYF
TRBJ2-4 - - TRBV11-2 TGTGCCAGCAGCTTAGATTTCTTCCAAAACATTCAGTACTTC CASSLDFFQNIQYF
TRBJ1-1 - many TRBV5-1 TGCGCCAGCAGCTTGTCTTCTGTATCCATGAACACTGAAGCTTTCTTT CASSLSSVSMNTEAFF
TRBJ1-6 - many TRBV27 TGTGCCAGCAGTTTAGCCAGCTCCTATAATTCACCCCTCCACTTT CASSLASSYNSPLHF
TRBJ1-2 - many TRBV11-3 TGTGCCAGCAGCAAACCAGGGGACCGTGGGGGCTACACCTTC CASSKPGDRGGYTF
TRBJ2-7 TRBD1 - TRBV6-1 TGTGCCAGCTGCTGGGGACAGGACCTCTACGAGCAGTACTTC CASCWGQDLYEQYF
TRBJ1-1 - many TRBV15 TGTGCCACCAGCAAGGGGTCCAGTGAAGCCTTCTTT CATSKGSSEAFF
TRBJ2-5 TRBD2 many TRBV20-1 TGCAGTGCATCTATGACTAGCGGAGAAGAGACCCAGTACTTC CSASMTSGEETQYF
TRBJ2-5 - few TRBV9 TGTGCCAGCAGCGTAAACCGGGACCCAGAGACCCAGTACTTC CASSVNRDPETQYF
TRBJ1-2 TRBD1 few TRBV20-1 TGCAGTGCACTTACGGGACAGGCCTATGGCTACACCTTC CSALTGQAYGYTF
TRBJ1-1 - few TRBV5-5 TGTGCCAGCAGCTTGGTTTACGGGGGGACTGAAGCTTTCTTT CASSLVYGGTEAFF
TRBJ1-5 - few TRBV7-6 TGTGCCAGCAGCCCGGGGACGCAGCAGCCCCAGCATTTT CASSPGTQQPQHF
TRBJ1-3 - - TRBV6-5 TGTGCCAGCAGCTACCTGGGGCCTATGTTCTCTGGAAACACCATATATTTT CASSYLGPMFSGNTIYF
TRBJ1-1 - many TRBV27 TGTGCCAGCAGGCCTCATGGGAACACTGAAGCTTTCTTT CASRPHGNTEAFF
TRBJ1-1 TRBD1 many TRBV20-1 TGCAGTGCTAGAGATCTGGGACAGGGGATGAACACTGAAGCTTTCTTT CSARDLGQGMNTEAFF